This TCR beta chain was identified in a study of T cell responses to AZD1222 COVID-19 vaccine. Profiled with immunoSEQ multiplex PCR; TCRdb holds only in-frame clones, not every one. The table has some 200,000 clones, roughly nine tenths seen once. Looked up from germline, CDR1 is SGDLS and CDR2 is YYNGEE. The V end lost 3 bases, the J end lost 9 bases, and 19 bases lay between the germline ends. The CDR3 covers 15 residues. The origin of this receptor is an adult who received the AZD1222 COVID-19 vaccine. The rearrangement uses TRBV9 and TRBJ2-1; weak D call: TRBD2 (6 bases). Sequenced here: peripheral blood, sampled 28 days after the second AZD1222 dose. In DNA form, the CDR3 reads TGTGCCAGCAGCGGGGGTGGCGGGACCGGCGCTGAGCAGTTCTTC. Encoded protein: CASSGGGGTGAEQFF. The variable domain in full, completed from reference TRBV9 and TRBJ2-1, reads DSGVTQTPKHLITATGQRVTLRCSPRSGDLSVYWYQQSLDQGLQFLIQYYNGEERAKGNILERFSAQQFPDLHSELNLSSLELGDSALYFCASSGGGGTGAEQFFGPGTRLTVL.